This T cell receptor (beta chain) was recovered during a study of post-analysis software for immune sequencing data. cDNA libraries for TCR beta contained unique molecular identifiers. Each CDR3 protein gets one entry after TCRdb re-called the PCR reads with MiXCR. Here the sample spans some 260,000 distinct CDR3 sequences, 30% to 45% being singletons. This clonotype was found a few times. The clonotype was recovered from a girl between 5 and 17 years old with multiple sclerosis. Sequenced input: blood.

The DNA for the CDR3 is TGTGCCAGCAGTCTCGGGCCGGGACAGGTGAACACTGAAGCTTTCTTT. Its translation: CASSLGPGQVNTEAFF. This rearrangement joins TRBV27 to TRBJ1-1; 8 bases match TRBD1. This CDR3 region has 16 residues. J lost 0 bases, V lost 5 bases, and 8 bases had no gene match. The germline V gene encodes CDR1 MNHEY and CDR2 SMNVEV (reference sequence).